This is a list of T cell receptor beta chains from one sample in a study of blood T cell repertoires in COVID-19. Clones were sequenced by immunoSEQ multiplex PCR, and TCRdb holds only the in-frame ones, with some missing. This table holds 200,000 to 250,000 clones, around 88% found once. Sequencing was done on a sample of PBMCs or T cells enriched from blood (not recorded which). The source is a woman aged 50 to 60 with acute COVID-19. CDR3s include the opening cysteine and the closing phenylalanine or tryptophan.

cdr3_aa,j_call,v_call
CASSFYPGLLNEQFF,TRBJ2-1,TRBV7-8
CATSDYGTSGRGEQYF,TRBJ2-7,TRBV24-1
CSVEGTSGRGSGTQYF,TRBJ2-3,TRBV29-1
CSVEDETGGKVFF,TRBJ1-4,TRBV29-1
CASSLSGNRQSSPLHF,TRBJ1-6,TRBV5-1
CASLQGGQPQHF,TRBJ1-5,TRBV28
CSASHLRTAKNTDTQYF,TRBJ2-3,TRBV20-1
CASSYSGGNTEAFF,TRBJ1-1,TRBV6-5
CASRNIGGSYEQYF,TRBJ2-7,TRBV5-1
CATSESTGFGETQYF,TRBJ2-5,TRBV24-1
CSASPLGQGRETQYF,TRBJ2-5,TRBV20-1
CASSPTEETQYF,TRBJ2-5,TRBV18
CASSHRDRGFYTQYF,TRBJ2-3,TRBV13
CASSPGTDTQYF,TRBJ2-3,TRBV7-9
CASSARQGAGEKLFF,TRBJ1-4,TRBV13
CASSLRQGTDTQYF,TRBJ2-3,TRBV7-9
CASSLDAGRRTDTQYF,TRBJ2-3,TRBV5-1
CASSLAQGRGPYTF,TRBJ1-2,TRBV7-8
CASLPSGRNYNEQFF,TRBJ2-1,TRBV3-1/TRBV3-2
CASSSSGGSILTQYF,TRBJ2-3,TRBV27
CASSPLTGRGLAGYPGEQYF,TRBJ2-7,TRBV14
CRTPRDTEAFF,TRBJ1-1,TRBV20-1
CASSLSSGIFRDTQYF,TRBJ2-3,TRBV28
CASSLGAGAPYNEQFF,TRBJ2-1,TRBV11-2
CASSLMRESTDTQYF,TRBJ2-3,TRBV5-1
CASSLGTSSPDTQYF,TRBJ2-3,TRBV11-2
CASRKNGQGWNTEAFF,TRBJ1-1,TRBV5-1
CASSQGYVGEADTQYF,TRBJ2-3,TRBV4-1
CASSPWEGSGNTIYF,TRBJ1-3,TRBV3-1/TRBV3-2
CASSDPGTASYEQYF,TRBJ2-7,TRBV10-2
CASSQELSSNQPQHF,TRBJ1-5,TRBV4-3
CASSKAPRDFEAFF,TRBJ1-1,TRBV21-1
CASSPRGQAGGVREKLFF,TRBJ1-4,TRBV4-1
CASSHPAPGIYGYTF,TRBJ1-2,TRBV7-2
CASSVASGTSSWNEQFF,TRBJ2-1,TRBV9
CASSPPPVRGRGETQYF,TRBJ2-5,TRBV18
CASSYQGLVDTEAFF,TRBJ1-1,TRBV6-2/TRBV6-3
CASSPGTGDSPLHF,TRBJ1-6,TRBV27
CASSLLQYEQFF,TRBJ2-1,TRBV5-6
CASSRQGGETQYF,TRBJ2-5,TRBV18
CASSSPGTSSGNTIYF,TRBJ1-3,TRBV28
CASSLIGGHTDTQYF,TRBJ2-3,TRBV7-9